The 5 T cell receptor beta chains reported below all come from one sample, sequenced in a study of blood T cell repertoires in COVID-19. Assay used: immunoSEQ multiplex PCR; TCRdb lists only in-frame clones, some missing. This sample has roughly 250,000 clones, with roughly 93% found just once. Sequenced material: PBMCs or T cells enriched from blood (not recorded which). The receptors here all came from a middle-aged woman with acute COVID-19.

V gene TRBV6-5 combines with J gene TRBJ2-7; 7 bases line up with TRBD2. Germline values: CDR1 MNHEY, CDR2 SVGAGI. V gave up 5 bases and J gave up 3 bases; unmatched junction bases: 4. The CDR3 runs 13 residues. In nucleotides, the CDR3 is TGTGCCAGCAGTAGGGACTACCGCTACGAGCAGTACTTC. This sequence encodes CASSRDYRYEQYF.

The chain is built from TRBV4-3 and TRBJ2-7; possibly TRBD2 for D (6 bases). The CDR3 loop spans 16 amino acids. CDR1 LGHNA and CDR2 YSLEER come from the germline V gene. The V and J ends lost 0 bases and 0 bases respectively, with 12 bases between them. The CDR3 nucleotides are TGCGCCAGCAGCCAAGATCTAGGAGGGAGCTCCTACGAGCAGTACTTC. It specifies CASSQDLGGSSYEQYF.

J is TRBJ2-1 and V is TRBV13, with a weak D call TRBD2 (5 bases). This CDR3 is built from 15 residues. Germline V gene sequence: CDR1 PRHDT, CDR2 FYEKMQ (reference sequence). V shed 5 bases and J shed 0 bases, with 11 bases lying between them. The CDR3 bases are TGTGCCAGCAGCATGTTAGAGGGCTCCTACAATGAGCAGTTCTTC. This gives the protein CASSMLEGSYNEQFF.

This sequence joins TRBV30 and TRBJ2-3; TRBD2 might be the D (5 bases). Trimming took off 2 bases at V and 3 bases at J, with 9 bases between the two ends. The CDR3 sequence is 13 residues long. Germline V gene lookup returns CDR1 GTSNPN and CDR2 SVGIG (reference sequence). CDR3 region: CAWSSGITDTQYF. The CDR3 nucleotides are TGTGCCTGGAGTTCCGGGATAACAGATACGCAGTATTTT.

This CDR3 reads CASSWGQLTTNEKLFF. For the CDR3, the DNA is TGTGCCAGCAGCTGGGGACAACTGACAACTAATGAAAAACTGTTTTTT. The V call is TRBV5-6, the J call TRBJ1-4, with a weak D call TRBD1 (6 bases). The CDR3 contains 16 residues. Trimming removed 3 bases at V and 0 bases at J, with 12 bases between. Germline CDR1 reads SGHDT; CDR2 reads YYEEEE.